The source of this T cell receptor beta chain is a study of siplizumab effects on memory and regulatory T cells. Study-level findings and limits: On average, about 69% of mappable alloreactive CD4+ clones were Treg-derived under siplizumab, against 26.9% in controls. Naive T cells looked more diverse than memory cells and looked like major alloresponse contributors.

V gave up 3 bases and J gave up 3 bases; unmatched junction bases: 6. This CDR3 region has 14 residues. The germline V gene encodes CDR1 SGHRS and CDR2 YFSETQ. It was about 100,000 TCR templates that were assayed per sample. Clones were sequenced by immunoSEQ multiplex PCR, and TCRdb holds only the in-frame ones, with some missing. The data show approximately 58,000 clones, 85% to 95% seen once. Turning to this clone: The target antigen is unknown.

Specimen: CD8+ T cells sorted from blood. The receptor was derived from a human donor in good health. The genes are TRBV5-1 and TRBJ2-7; 7 bases match TRBD1. CDR3 nucleotides: TGCGCCAGCAGCTCCACCGGACAGGTCTACGAGCAGTACTTC. It translates to CASSSTGQVYEQYF. The full variable domain, its missing parts supplied by reference TRBV5-1 and TRBJ2-7, is KAGVTQTPRYLIKTRGQQVTLSCSPISGHRSVSWYQQTPGQGLQFLFEYFSETQRNKGNFPGRFSGRQFSNSRSEMNVSTLELGDSALYLCASSSTGQVYEQYFGPGTRLTVT.